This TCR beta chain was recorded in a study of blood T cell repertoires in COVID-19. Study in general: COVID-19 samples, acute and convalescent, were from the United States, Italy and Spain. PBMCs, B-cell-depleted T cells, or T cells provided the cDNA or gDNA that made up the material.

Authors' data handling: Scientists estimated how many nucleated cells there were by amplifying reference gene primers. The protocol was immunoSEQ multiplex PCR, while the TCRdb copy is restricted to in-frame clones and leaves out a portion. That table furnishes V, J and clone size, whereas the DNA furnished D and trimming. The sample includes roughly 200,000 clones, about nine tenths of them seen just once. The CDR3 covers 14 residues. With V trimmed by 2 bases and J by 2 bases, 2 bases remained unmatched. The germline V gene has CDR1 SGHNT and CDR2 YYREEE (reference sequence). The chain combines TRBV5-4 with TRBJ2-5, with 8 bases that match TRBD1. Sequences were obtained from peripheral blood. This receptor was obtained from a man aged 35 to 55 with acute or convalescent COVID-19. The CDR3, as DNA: TGTGCCAGCAGCTTTCGGACAGGGCAAGAGACCCAGTACTTC. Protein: CASSFRTGQETQYF.